These 5 T cell receptor beta chains were sequenced from one sample in a study of blood T cell repertoires in COVID-19 (TCRdb year 2020). Receptor libraries were prepared by the immunoSEQ multiplex PCR assay. TCRdb took this table from immuneACCESS and kept in-frame rearrangements with V and J called. Such tables lack part of the clones; where checked against another copy, unresolved V genes explain under half of the gap, and the rest is unexplained. The sample includes fewer than 400,000 clones, with roughly 90% observed a single time. The ten most abundant clones make up about 8.9% of the sample. Sequencing was done on a sample of PBMCs or T cells enriched from blood (not recorded which). These receptors were obtained from a woman between 18 and 29 years old who had recovered from COVID-19.

The gene calls are TRBV7-8 and TRBJ1-5; TRBD1 aligns across 8 bases. From germline, CDR1 is SGHVS and CDR2 FQNEAQ. There are 16 residues in the CDR3. Unmatched junction bases numbered 7, after V lost 2 bases and J lost 4 bases. The CDR3 coding sequence is TGTGCCAGCAGCTTAACACCCCGGGACAGGAATCAGCCCCAGCATTTT. Its translation is CASSLTPRDRNQPQHF.

The sample holds a few counts of this clone. The chain links TRBV28 to TRBJ2-7; 10 bases line up with TRBD1. The CDR3 is made up of 14 amino acids. Germline CDR1 is MDHEN and CDR2 is SYDVKM. The junction had 7 bases not matched to a gene; V was cut back by 5 bases and J by 6 bases. The CDR3 DNA sequence: TGTGCCAGCAGTACCGGGACAGGGGCGTTCGAGCAGTACTTC. Its translation is CASSTGTGAFEQYF.

This clone was counted once. Other DNA sequences from this sample encode an identical CDR3 as well. The V gene is TRBV28, the J gene TRBJ1-2; no clear D. The CDR3 has 12 residues. The germline CDR1 and CDR2 sequences are MDHEN and SYDVKM. V dropped 2 bases and J dropped 4 bases, with 5 bases sitting between them. The CDR3 sequence: CASSLRLYGYTF. The CDR3 region has the DNA TGTGCCAGCAGTTTACGTCTCTATGGCTACACCTTC.

The chain carries TRBV9 and TRBJ1-2; D not resolved. The ends were cut back, 0 bases at V and 1 base at J, with 7 bases in the middle. The length of the CDR3 is 14 residues. Germline V lookup: CDR1 SGDLS, CDR2 YYNGEE. Here the CDR3 reads CASSVDHGNYGYTF. The CDR3 coding sequence is TGTGCCAGCAGCGTAGATCACGGTAACTATGGCTACACCTTC.

The chain employs TRBV5-1 and TRBJ2-7; D is possibly TRBD2 (6 bases). The V end lost 2 bases, the J end lost 3 bases, and 15 bases lay between the germline ends. The CDR3 is 15 residues long. Germline V lookup: CDR1 SGHRS, CDR2 YFSETQ. The CDR3 DNA follows: TGCGCCAGCAGCTTAACAATAGCGGAGCACTACGAGCAGTACTTC. Translated: CASSLTIAEHYEQYF.